This TCR beta chain comes out of a study of PD-1 blockade in classical Hodgkin lymphoma. After removal of 0 bases from V and 6 bases from J, the junction contained 9 bases not matched to a gene. The germline CDR1 and CDR2 sequences are SGHAT and FQNNGV. The CDR3 totals 16 residues. Time point in this sample: cycle 4 day 1 (C4D1), after 6 weeks of nivolumab. Autologous stem cell transplantation was followed by relapse in every patient, and brentuximab vedotin exposure varied. The data were produced by immunoSEQ multiplex PCR, yet TCRdb's version contains in-frame clones alone and is incomplete. The repertoire includes tens of thousands of clones, 66% of them detected once, and 3% to 3.5% sits in the top ten.

The chain couples TRBV11-2 to TRBJ1-2; 8 nucleotides match TRBD1. The TCR sequence derives from a human donor with classical Hodgkin lymphoma. The sample here was peripheral blood mononuclear cells (PBMCs), taken before the fourth cycle of nivolumab. The CDR3 sequence: CASSLDRSRGPNGYTF. The CDR3 DNA reads TGTGCCAGCAGCTTAGATCGGAGCAGGGGGCCAAATGGCTACACCTTC.